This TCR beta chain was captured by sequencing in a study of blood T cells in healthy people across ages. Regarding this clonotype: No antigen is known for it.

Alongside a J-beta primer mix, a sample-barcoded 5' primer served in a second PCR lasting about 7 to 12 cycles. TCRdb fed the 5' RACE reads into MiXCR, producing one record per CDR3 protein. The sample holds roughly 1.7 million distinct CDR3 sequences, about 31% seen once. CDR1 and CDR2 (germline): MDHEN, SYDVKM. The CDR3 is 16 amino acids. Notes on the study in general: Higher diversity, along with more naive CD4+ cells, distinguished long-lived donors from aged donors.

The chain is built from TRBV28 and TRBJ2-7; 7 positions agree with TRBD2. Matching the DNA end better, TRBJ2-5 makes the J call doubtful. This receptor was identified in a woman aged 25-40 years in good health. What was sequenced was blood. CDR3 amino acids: CASSPQGGGSFETQYF. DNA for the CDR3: TGTGCCAGCAGCCCCCAGGGAGGCGGGAGCTTTGAGACCCAGTACTTC.